This TCR beta chain was sequenced during a study of T cells after yellow fever vaccination. Study summary: The authors prepared low-cell-number fractions using SMART-Seq v4 Ultra Low Input.

Template-switching 5'RACE yielded the TCR cDNA; a universal primer site and UMIs were added in the process. One entry per CDR3 protein, called by TCRdb with MiXCR from the 5' RACE reads. This sample has nearly 300,000 distinct CDR3 sequences, with under 9% found just once. Overall study results and limits: Subsequent booster samples again held most clones from primary vaccination (around 96% CD4, about 85% CD8).

Comments on this clonotype: Antigen specificity is unknown.

The germline CDR1 and CDR2 sequences are SGHDT and YYEEEE. The J segment lost 4 bases and the V segment lost 3 bases, leaving 6 bases of the junction unmatched. The CDR3 runs 14 residues. The chain links TRBV5-6 to TRBJ2-7; TRBD1 matches 8 bases. The sequence derives from a man between 18 and 29 years old who received the YFV17D yellow fever vaccine. The sequencing here drew on CD4+ T cells sorted from PBMCs, taken 5 days after the yellow fever booster vaccination. CDR3 in amino acids: CASSYWTGWYEQYF. The CDR3, as DNA: TGTGCCAGCAGCTACTGGACAGGGTGGTACGAGCAGTACTTC.